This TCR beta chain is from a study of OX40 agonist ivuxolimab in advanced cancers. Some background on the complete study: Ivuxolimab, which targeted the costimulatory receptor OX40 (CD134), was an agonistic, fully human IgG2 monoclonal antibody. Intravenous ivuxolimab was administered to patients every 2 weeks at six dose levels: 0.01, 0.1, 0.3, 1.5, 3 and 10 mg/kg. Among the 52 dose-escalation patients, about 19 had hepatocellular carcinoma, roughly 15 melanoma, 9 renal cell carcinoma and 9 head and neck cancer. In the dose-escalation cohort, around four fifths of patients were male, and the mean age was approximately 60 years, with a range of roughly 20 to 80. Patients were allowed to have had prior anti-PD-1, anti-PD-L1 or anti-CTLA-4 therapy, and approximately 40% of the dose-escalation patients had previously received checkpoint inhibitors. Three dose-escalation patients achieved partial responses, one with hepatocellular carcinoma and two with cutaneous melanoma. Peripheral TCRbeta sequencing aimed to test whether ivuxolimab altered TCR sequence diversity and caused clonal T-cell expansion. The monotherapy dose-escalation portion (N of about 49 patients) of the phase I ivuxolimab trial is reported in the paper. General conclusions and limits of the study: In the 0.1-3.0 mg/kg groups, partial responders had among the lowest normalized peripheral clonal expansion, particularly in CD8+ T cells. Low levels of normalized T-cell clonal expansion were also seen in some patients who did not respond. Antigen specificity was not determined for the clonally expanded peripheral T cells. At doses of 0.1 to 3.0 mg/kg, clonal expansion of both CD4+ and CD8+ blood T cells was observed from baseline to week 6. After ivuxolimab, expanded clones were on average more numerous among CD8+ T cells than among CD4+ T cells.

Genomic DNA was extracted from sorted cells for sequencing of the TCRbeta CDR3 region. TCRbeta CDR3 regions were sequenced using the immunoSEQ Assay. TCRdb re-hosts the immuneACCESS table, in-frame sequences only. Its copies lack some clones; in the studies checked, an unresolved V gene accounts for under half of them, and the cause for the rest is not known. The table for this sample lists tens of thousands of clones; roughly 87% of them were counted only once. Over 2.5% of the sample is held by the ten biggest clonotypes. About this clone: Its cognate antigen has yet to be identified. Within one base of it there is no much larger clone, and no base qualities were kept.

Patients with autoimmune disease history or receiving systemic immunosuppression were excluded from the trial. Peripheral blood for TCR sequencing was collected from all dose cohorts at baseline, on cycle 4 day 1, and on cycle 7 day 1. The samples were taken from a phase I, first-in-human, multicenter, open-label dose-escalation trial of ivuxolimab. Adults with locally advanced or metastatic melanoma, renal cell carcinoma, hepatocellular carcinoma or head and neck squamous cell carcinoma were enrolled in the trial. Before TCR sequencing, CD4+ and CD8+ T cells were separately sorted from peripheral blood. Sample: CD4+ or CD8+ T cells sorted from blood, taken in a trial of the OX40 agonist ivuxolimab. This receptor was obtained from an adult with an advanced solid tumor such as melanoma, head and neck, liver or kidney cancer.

CDR3 reads: CASSLAVAGGQYEQYF. The DNA sequence is given as TGTGCCAGCAGCTTAGCAGTGGCAGGGGGCCAATACGAGCAGTACTTC. This receptor chain uses TRBV7-2 and TRBJ2-7; TRBD1 aligns with 8 central bases. CDR3 length: 16 amino acids, cysteine to phenylalanine. Only the CDR3 portion is preserved as DNA: 48 bases, with reading frame beginning at the first base. V and J are trimmed by 0 bases and 4 bases, and the gene matches miss 8 bases of the junction. The germline V gene sets CDR1 to SGHTA and CDR2 to FQGNSA.